What follows are 23 T cell receptor beta chains derived from one specimen sequenced in a study of immune evolution from preneoplasia to lung adenocarcinoma. TCRdb's copy holds only in-frame clones and misses some; the assay was immunoSEQ multiplex PCR. Found here are about 6,100 clones, roughly 80% of them singletons; the top ten hold under 7%. Input material: FFPE adjacent normal lung tissue. The receptors derive from a donor older than 65 with lung adenocarcinoma.

The chain links TRBV11-2 to TRBJ2-3; D possibly corresponds to TRBD2 (5 bases). The CDR3 is made up of 15 amino acids. V lost 0 bases and J lost 6, with 13 bases in between. In germline, CDR1 is SGHAT, CDR2 FQNNGV. The CDR3: CASSLETSPLDTQYF. CDR3 nucleotide sequence: TGTGCCAGCAGCTTAGAAACTAGTCCTTTGGATACGCAGTATTTT.

This clone was counted a few times. V and J are TRBV6-1 and TRBJ1-5; 7 bases line up with TRBD1. With V trimmed by 6 bases and J by 6 bases, 2 bases remained unmatched. Germline values: CDR1 MNHNS, CDR2 SASEGT. The CDR3 is 12 residues long. The CDR3 coding sequence is TGTGCCAGCAGGGGACAGTTTCAGCCCCAGCATTTT. It codes for CASRGQFQPQHF.

CDR3 bases: TGCGCCAGCAGCCAAGATCCCCTTAGGGCCCTTGGTGACACCTTC. It encodes CASSQDPLRALGDTF. The J gene is TRBJ1-2, the V gene TRBV4-3; D is ambiguous. The CDR3 extends over 15 amino acids. Trimming stripped 0 bases from V and 12 bases from J, with 20 bases between. Germline V lookup: CDR1 LGHNA, CDR2 YSLEER.

About this clone: The sample carries other DNA sequences with the same CDR3. V gene TRBV27 combines with J gene TRBJ2-3; no definite D call. The CDR3 is 12 amino acids. V was trimmed by 4 bases and J by 2 bases, leaving 4 bases between them. Per germline, CDR1 MNHEY and CDR2 SMNVEV (reference sequence). The CDR3 protein is CASSSYTDTQYF. The CDR3 DNA reads TGTGCCAGCAGTTCTTACACAGATACGCAGTATTTT.

The CDR3, as DNA: TGTGCCAGTAGCCGCCGACAGGACTCTGGAAACACCATATATTTT. Translation gives CASSRRQDSGNTIYF. V and J are TRBV19 and TRBJ1-3; maybe TRBD1 (6 bases). Germline V lookup: CDR1 LNHDA, CDR2 SQIVND (reference sequence). CDR3 size: 15 residues. Trimming removed 6 bases at V and 0 bases at J, with 12 bases between. The full variable domain, in which reference TRBV19 and TRBJ1-3 provide the parts outside the CDR3, is DGGITQSPKYLFRKEGQNVTLSCEQNLNHDAMYWYRQDPGQGLRLIYYSQIVNDFQKGDIAEGYSVSREKKESFPLTVTSAQKNPTAFYLCASSRRQDSGNTIYFGEGSWLTVV.

The J gene is TRBJ2-2, the V gene TRBV5-4, with TRBD1 matching 8 bases. V lost 0 bases and J lost 6; bases outside the gene matches: 19. Germline V lookup: CDR1 SGHNT, CDR2 YYREEE (reference sequence). CDR3 length: 20 amino acids. CDR3 nucleotides: TGTGCCAGCAGCTTGGCCTATGACCCTTCAGGGGGCTGGGTCGCCGGGGAGCTGTTTTTT. Its protein is CASSLAYDPSGGWVAGELFF.

The chain is built from TRBV18 and TRBJ2-2, with D unresolved. This CDR3 is built from 16 residues. V gave up 5 bases and J gave up 0 bases, with 13 bases separating them. CDR1 and CDR2 from the germline V gene are KGHSH and LQKENI. The CDR3 loop is CASSTAAGTNTGELFF. In DNA, the CDR3 is TGTGCCAGCTCAACGGCTGCTGGGACGAACACCGGGGAGCTGTTTTTT.

The V gene is TRBV5-1, the J gene TRBJ1-2; a possible D gene is TRBD1 (5 bases). CDR3 length equals 12 residues. The V end was cut by 0 bases, the J end by 11 bases, with 11 bases between. Germline V gene sequence: CDR1 SGHRS, CDR2 YFSETQ. The CDR3 loop reads CASSLASGPYTF. CDR3 DNA sequence: TGCGCCAGCAGCTTGGCCTCAGGGCCGTACACCTTC. Full variable domain (remainder filled in from reference TRBV5-1 and TRBJ1-2): KAGVTQTPRYLIKTRGQQVTLSCSPISGHRSVSWYQQTPGQGLQFLFEYFSETQRNKGNFPGRFSGRQFSNSRSEMNVSTLELGDSALYLCASSLASGPYTFGSGTRLTVV.

The chain employs TRBV21-1 and TRBJ2-1; the DNA was not compared with TRBD1, the D call given in the table. TRBV21-1 is marked as a pseudogene. This CDR3 has 14 residues. Here the CDR3 DNA reads TGTGCCAGCAGCAAAGAAGCAGGAACGGATGAGCAGTTCTTC. Translation gives CASSKEAGTDEQFF.

The rearrangement joins TRBV11-2 to TRBJ1-2; no clear D. Germline assignment: CDR1 SGHAT and CDR2 FQNNGV. The CDR3 extends over 14 amino acids. Trimming removed 5 bases from V and 2 bases from J, with 12 bases in between. Here the CDR3 DNA reads TGTGCCAGCAGCCTCGTTCGACCGAACTATGGCTACACCTTC. Amino acid sequence: CASSLVRPNYGYTF.

The J gene is TRBJ2-7, the V gene TRBV6-6; no reliable D call. The CDR3 runs 11 residues. Germline CDR1 MNHNY, CDR2 SVGAGI (reference sequence). V was trimmed by 4 bases and J by 3 bases, leaving 4 bases between them. The DNA of the CDR3 is TGTGCCAGCAGTTCCCACTACGAGCAGTACTTC. It specifies CASSSHYEQYF.

The chain couples TRBV2 to TRBJ1-2; a possible D gene is TRBD1 (5 bases). The CDR3 runs to 15 residues. Germline CDR1 and CDR2: SNHLY and FYNNEI. V lost 6 bases, J lost 3 bases, and 17 bases lay in between. CDR3 loop: CASRTPLQGDYGYTF. The DNA for the CDR3 is TGTGCCAGCAGGACTCCTTTGCAGGGTGACTATGGCTACACCTTC.

J is TRBJ1-4 and V is TRBV6-4, with D uncertain. The CDR3 spans 13 residues. Germline V CDR1 and CDR2: MRHNA, SNTAGT. V lost 0 bases and J 13 bases, leaving 12 bases between the germline ends. The CDR3 DNA follows: TGTGCCAGCAGTGACTCGAATAGCGGCCCACTGTTTTTT. Translation: CASSDSNSGPLFF.

The chain recombines TRBV19 with TRBJ1-1; D may be TRBD1 (5 bases). The CDR3 is 14 residues long. V was shortened by 4 bases and J by 5 bases, with 14 bases between the two germline ends. Germline lookup yields CDR1 LNHDA and CDR2 SQIVND (reference sequence). CDR3 sequence reads: CASSSGGGATEAFF. In nucleotides, the CDR3 is TGTGCCAGTAGTAGTGGGGGGGGAGCAACTGAAGCTTTCTTT.

Here the CDR3 DNA reads TGTGCCTGGAGTCGGCTTACGGGAGCGCAAGAGACCCAGTACTTC. Amino acid sequence: CAWSRLTGAQETQYF. This chain links TRBV30 with TRBJ2-5, with D maybe TRBD2 (6 bases). The length of the CDR3 is 15 residues. The germline gives CDR1 GTSNPN, CDR2 SVGIG (reference sequence). Trimming cost V 2 bases and J 2 bases, with 15 bases left between them.

This clone was picked up one time. The chain couples TRBV5-4 to TRBJ2-5; D could derive from TRBD1 or TRBD2 (5 bases each). The germline CDR1 and CDR2 sequences are SGHNT and YYREEE (reference sequence). V lost 3 bases and J lost 1, with 13 bases in between. The CDR3 spans 15 residues. In DNA form, the CDR3 reads TGTGCCAGCAGCTCTCCGGGACGGAGCCAAGAGACCCAGTACTTC. This translates into CASSSPGRSQETQYF. Full variable domain (outside the CDR3, taken from reference TRBV5-4 and TRBJ2-5): ETGVTQSPTHLIKTRGQQVTLRCSSQSGHNTVSWYQQALGQGPQFIFQYYREEENGRGNFPPRFSGLQFPNYSSELNVNALELDDSALYLCASSSPGRSQETQYFGPGTRLLVL.

V gene TRBV11-2 combines with J gene TRBJ2-5; 10 bases agree with TRBD2. V was clipped by 1 base and J by 5 bases; unmatched bases: 4. CDR1 and CDR2 (germline): SGHAT, FQNNGV. This CDR3 is 15 amino acids long. The CDR3 DNA reads TGTGCCAGCAGCTTAGGGCAGACTAGCGGGGAGACCCAGTACTTC. This gives the protein CASSLGQTSGETQYF. Filled out from reference TRBV11-2 and TRBJ2-5, the complete variable domain reads EAGVAQSPRYKIIEKRQSVAFWCNPISGHATLYWYQQILGQGPKLLIQFQNNGVVDDSQLPKDRFSAERLKGVDSTLKIQPAKLEDSAVYLCASSLGQTSGETQYFGPGTRLLVL.

V and J are TRBV29-1 and TRBJ1-4, with D perhaps TRBD1 (5 bases). Between the trimmed V and J ends, which lost 6 bases and 2 bases, there was a span of 10 bases. Germline V CDR1 and CDR2: SQVTM, ANQGSEA. CDR3 length: 13 residues. The CDR3 DNA reads TGCAGCGTACAACGGGGGACTAATGAAAAACTGTTTTTT. Encoded protein: CSVQRGTNEKLFF.

This clone appeared once. The chain is built from TRBV11-3 and TRBJ2-3; D not certain. Trimming removed 2 bases from V and 5 bases from J, with 8 bases in between. Germline V lookup: CDR1 SGHNT, CDR2 YENEEA. The CDR3 contains 13 residues. This CDR3 reads CASSLSSLDTQYF. The CDR3 DNA follows: TGTGCCAGCAGCTTATCCTCGTTAGATACGCAGTATTTT.

This clone was detected only a few times. V gene TRBV19 combines with J gene TRBJ1-2; D is uncertain. V lost 0 bases and J lost 8, with 13 bases in between. Looked up from germline, CDR1 is LNHDA and CDR2 is SQIVND (reference sequence). CDR3 length equals 14 residues. CDR3 loop: CASSIDSMTGGYTF. The CDR3 DNA follows: TGTGCCAGTAGTATAGATTCAATGACGGGCGGCTACACCTTC.

This chain uses TRBV27 with TRBJ2-2; D remains unclear. From germline, CDR1 is MNHEY and CDR2 SMNVEV (reference sequence). This CDR3 is built from 14 residues. V was clipped by 5 bases and J by 1 base, with 8 bases between them. DNA for the CDR3: TGTGCCAGCAGTGCATACAAGAACACCGGGGAGCTGTTTTTT. Translation: CASSAYKNTGELFF.

The V and J genes are TRBV6-1 and TRBJ2-7, with D perhaps TRBD1 (6 bases). The germline V gene encodes CDR1 MNHNS and CDR2 SASEGT. Between the trimmed V and J ends, which lost 5 bases and 0 bases, there was a span of 8 bases. The CDR3 loop spans 13 amino acids. The CDR3 protein is CASSRTVSYEQYF. As DNA, the CDR3 is TGTGCCAGCAGTCGGACAGTCTCCTACGAGCAGTACTTC.

This clone was counted a single time. The chain recombines TRBV30 with TRBJ2-7, with 7 bases lining up with TRBD2. CDR3 length equals 16 residues. V trimming: 2 bases; J trimming: 1 base; junction bases outside the gene matches: 11. In germline, CDR1 is GTSNPN, CDR2 SVGIG (reference sequence). The CDR3 sequence: CAWSPAGRGGSYEQYF. CDR3 coding DNA: TGTGCCTGGAGTCCGGCGGGGAGGGGTGGGTCCTACGAGCAGTACTTC.